The 26 T cell receptor beta chains below all came from one sample that was sequenced in a study of blood T cell repertoires in COVID-19. Clones were sequenced by immunoSEQ multiplex PCR, and TCRdb holds only the in-frame ones, with some missing. The table has tens of thousands of clones, 70% to 90% seen once. The source material was peripheral blood. The origin of the receptors is a human donor in a cohort sampled during active COVID-19. The donor label of this sample is uncertain.

The J gene is TRBJ2-1, the V gene TRBV7-2; tentatively, D is TRBD2 (6 bases). Germline assignment: CDR1 SGHTA and CDR2 FQGNSA. Trimming cost V 1 base and J 6 bases, with 10 bases left between them. The CDR3 extends over 14 amino acids. CDR3 coding DNA: TGTGCCAGCAGCTTAGTCTCTAGCGTCAATGAGCAGTTCTTC. It translates to CASSLVSSVNEQFF.

The V gene is TRBV5-4, the J gene TRBJ2-1; 11 bases match TRBD2. The V gene's germline CDR1 is SGHNT and CDR2 YYREEE (reference sequence). The junction had 3 bases not matched to a gene; V was cut back by 3 bases and J by 4 bases. CDR3 size: 15 residues. CDR3 region: CASSSTSGKYNEQFF. The CDR3 nucleotides are TGTGCCAGCAGCTCGACTAGCGGGAAGTACAATGAGCAGTTCTTC.

The genes are TRBV30 and TRBJ2-7; TRBD2 aligns across 12 bases. Per germline, CDR1 GTSNPN and CDR2 SVGIG (reference sequence). CDR3 size: 15 residues. V dropped 8 bases and J dropped 9; count of bases not matched to a gene: 17. CDR3: CARSVRTSGIRGQYF. The CDR3 DNA reads as TGTGCCCGCTCTGTGAGGACTAGCGGGATCCGGGGGCAGTACTTC.

The rearrangement joins TRBV3-1 (or the pseudogene TRBV3-2) to TRBJ2-7, with TRBD2 identical over 10 bases. CDR1 LGHDT and CDR2 YNNKEL come from the germline V gene (reference sequence). V gave up 0 bases and J gave up 7 bases; unmatched junction bases: 12. The CDR3 runs to 17 residues. As DNA, the CDR3 is TGTGCCAGCAGCCAAGATCCGGGACTAGCGCCGAAGGAGGAGCAGTACTTC. Residues: CASSQDPGLAPKEEQYF.

The chain couples TRBV2 to TRBJ2-5; 7 nucleotides agree with TRBD2. J was trimmed by 2 bases and V by 3 bases; bases with no gene match: 3. The CDR3 spans 14 residues. Per germline, CDR1 SNHLY and CDR2 FYNNEI. CDR3 bases: TGTGCCAGCAGTGAGCAGGGAGGGCAAGAGACCCAGTACTTC. As protein: CASSEQGGQETQYF.

The table lists this clone with a count of one. V gene TRBV19 combines with J gene TRBJ1-5, with 8 bases lining up with TRBD1. V lost 10 bases and J lost 7; bases outside the gene matches: 18. The CDR3 has 16 residues. CDR1 is LNHDA and CDR2 is SQIVND in the germline V gene (reference sequence). The CDR3 reads CAIKGQGLWEGQPQHF. DNA for the CDR3: TGTGCCATCAAAGGACAGGGCCTTTGGGAGGGGCAGCCCCAGCATTTT.

This clone occurred a few times. J is TRBJ2-3 and V is TRBV3-1 (or the pseudogene TRBV3-2), with D possibly TRBD2 on 6 matching bases. The CDR3 spans 14 residues. The germline V gene has CDR1 LGHDT and CDR2 YNNKEL (reference sequence). Trimming removed 5 bases from V and 9 bases from J, with 18 bases in between. The CDR3 protein is CASSKDTGTSTQYF. CDR3 DNA: TGTGCCAGCAGCAAGGACACTGGGACTTCGACGCAGTATTTT.

This clone was seen only once. The CDR3 protein is CASSMSGGRSGANVLTF. The CDR3 bases are TGCGCCAGCTCAATGAGCGGGGGGCGTTCAGGGGCCAACGTCCTGACTTTC. This chain uses TRBV5-1 with TRBJ2-6; TRBD2 agrees at 9 bases. Trimming at V came to 7 bases and at J to 4 bases, leaving 12 bases not matched to a gene. Germline values: CDR1 SGHRS, CDR2 YFSETQ. This CDR3 comprises 17 residues.

The gene calls are TRBV19 and TRBJ2-2; 16 bases agree with TRBD2. The CDR3 runs to 19 residues. J lost 2 bases, V lost 3 bases, and 6 bases had no gene match. Germline CDR1 and CDR2: LNHDA and SQIVND (reference sequence). CDR3 nucleotide sequence: TGTGCCAGTAGTATCTGGGGACTAGCGGGAGGGGGAAACACCGGGGAGCTGTTTTTT. Protein product: CASSIWGLAGGGNTGELFF.

CDR3 in amino acids: CASSEAQGHEQFF. The CDR3 bases are TGTGCCAGCAGTGAAGCGCAAGGACACGAGCAGTTCTTC. J is TRBJ2-1 and V is TRBV6-1; weak D call: TRBD1 (5 bases). The CDR3 consists of 13 residues. In germline, CDR1 is MNHNS, CDR2 SASEGT. The V gene lost 0 bases and the J gene lost 10 bases, with 10 bases spanning the gap.

This rearrangement joins TRBV28 to TRBJ1-4; no clear D gene. The V end was cut by 5 bases, the J end by 3 bases, with 7 bases between. Looked up from germline, CDR1 is MDHEN and CDR2 is SYDVKM. The CDR3 consists of 13 residues. The CDR3 sequence: CASSPPANEKLFF. The CDR3 DNA reads TGTGCCAGCAGTCCGCCGGCTAATGAAAAACTGTTTTTT.

The rearrangement links TRBV29-1 to TRBJ2-1; TRBD2 aligns across 12 bases. The V gene end was trimmed by 7 bases and the J gene end by 1 base; junction bases not matched to a gene: 2. Per germline, CDR1 SQVTM and CDR2 ANQGSEA. This CDR3 comprises 14 residues. The CDR3 region is CSAGLAGSYNEQFF. Written as DNA, the CDR3 is TGCAGCGCTGGACTAGCGGGGTCCTACAATGAGCAGTTCTTC.

The chain carries TRBV3-1 (or the pseudogene TRBV3-2) and TRBJ2-7; 8 bases are shared with TRBD2. Trimming took 4 bases from V and 3 from J; bases not matched to a gene: 8. The germline V gene encodes CDR1 LGHDT and CDR2 YNNKEL (reference sequence). CDR3 length equals 15 residues. CDR3 sequence reads: CASSPPGLGHYEQYF. The CDR3, as DNA: TGTGCCAGCAGCCCCCCGGGACTAGGGCACTACGAGCAGTACTTC.

This chain links TRBV12-3 or TRBV12-4 with TRBJ2-3; D is unclear. CDR3 length: 13 residues. V lost 2 bases and J 6 bases, leaving 9 bases between the germline ends. CDR3 in DNA: TGTGCCAGCAGTTTATATAGCCGGGATACGCAGTATTTT. Translation gives CASSLYSRDTQYF.

The genes are TRBV5-1 and TRBJ1-1; D unresolved. The germline CDR1 and CDR2 sequences are SGHRS and YFSETQ. The CDR3 has 14 amino acids. The ends were cut back, 2 bases at V and 1 base at J, with 9 bases in the middle. The CDR3 loop reads CASSLGRQNTEAFF. DNA for the CDR3: TGCGCCAGCAGCTTAGGAAGACAGAACACTGAAGCTTTCTTT.

V and J are TRBV30 and TRBJ2-7; possibly TRBD1 for D (6 bases). The V gene's germline CDR1 is GTSNPN and CDR2 SVGIG (reference sequence). The CDR3 is 14 residues long. The V and J ends lost 2 bases and 5 bases respectively, with 16 bases between them. The CDR3 is CAWSPFLGANEQYF. The CDR3 DNA sequence: TGTGCCTGGAGTCCCTTTTTGGGGGCTAACGAGCAGTACTTC.

The gene calls are TRBV21-1 and TRBJ1-1. TRBV21-1 is flagged as a pseudogene. This CDR3 has 15 residues. The CDR3 DNA reads as TGTGCCAGCATCCCGGGGGAGCGGCGTAATCTTGAAGCTTTCTTT. This translates into CASIPGERRNLEAFF.

V gene TRBV6-6 combines with J gene TRBJ2-5; the D is unclear. Between the trimmed V and J ends, which lost 6 bases and 5 bases, there was a span of 13 bases. This CDR3 contains 13 residues. Germline CDR1 reads MNHNY; CDR2 reads SVGAGI (reference sequence). This CDR3 is CASSPRPRETQYF. CDR3 coding DNA: TGTGCCAGCAGCCCTCGCCCACGGGAGACCCAGTACTTC.

The chain employs TRBV19 and TRBJ2-2; TRBD2 aligns across 7 bases. CDR1 and CDR2 from the germline V gene are LNHDA and SQIVND (reference sequence). This CDR3 comprises 13 residues. J lost 7 bases, V lost 3 bases, and 2 bases had no gene match. CDR3 bases: TGTGCCAGTAGTATGGAGCGGGGCGGGGAGCTGTTTTTT. Translation gives CASSMERGGELFF.

The chain joins TRBV5-1 to TRBJ2-4; 8 positions match TRBD1. Germline loops: CDR1 SGHRS, CDR2 YFSETQ. Germline trimming cut 3 bases from V and 3 bases from J; bases unmatched to any gene: 8. The CDR3 is made up of 16 amino acids. This CDR3 is CASSSGQGGGKNIQYF. The CDR3 DNA sequence: TGCGCCAGCAGCTCTGGACAGGGCGGCGGCAAAAACATTCAGTACTTC.

The J gene is TRBJ2-1, the V gene TRBV7-2, with 14 bases aligning to TRBD2. The length of the CDR3 is 16 residues. The V and J ends lost 5 bases and 10 bases, in that order; junction bases with no gene match: 10. Germline V gene lookup returns CDR1 SGHTA and CDR2 FQGNSA. The CDR3: CASSTPGLAGEAEQFF. In nucleotides, the CDR3 is TGTGCCAGCAGCACCCCGGGACTAGCGGGAGAGGCGGAGCAGTTCTTC.

The gene calls are TRBV20-1 and TRBJ2-3; 7 nucleotides line up with TRBD1. The CDR3 length is 15 residues. Germline trimming cut 3 bases from V and 1 base from J; bases unmatched to any gene: 7. Germline assignment: CDR1 DFQATT and CDR2 SNEGSKA (reference sequence). As DNA, the CDR3 is TGCAGTGCTAGTCCTAGACAGGGACGCACAGATACGCAGTATTTT. This translates into CSASPRQGRTDTQYF.

The chain joins TRBV5-1 to TRBJ1-3; maybe TRBD1 (6 bases). CDR1 SGHRS and CDR2 YFSETQ come from the germline V gene. The CDR3 contains 17 residues. The ends were cut back, 1 base at V and 0 bases at J, with 14 bases in the middle. The CDR3 nucleotides are TGCGCCAGCAGCTTGACATGGACAGTAAACTCTGGAAACACCATATATTTT. Its protein product is CASSLTWTVNSGNTIYF. The entire variable domain, with the rest obtained from reference TRBV5-1 and TRBJ1-3, is as follows: KAGVTQTPRYLIKTRGQQVTLSCSPISGHRSVSWYQQTPGQGLQFLFEYFSETQRNKGNFPGRFSGRQFSNSRSEMNVSTLELGDSALYLCASSLTWTVNSGNTIYFGEGSWLTVV.

The chain employs TRBV29-1 and TRBJ2-3, with 8 bases matching TRBD2. The germline V gene has CDR1 SQVTM and CDR2 ANQGSEA. The CDR3 runs to 14 residues. Trimming removed 3 bases from V and 2 bases from J; junction bases left unmatched: 4. CDR3 coding DNA: TGCAGCGTTGAGGCGGGAGGTCCCACAGATACGCAGTATTTT. Residues: CSVEAGGPTDTQYF.

The chain couples TRBV28 to TRBJ2-7, with TRBD1 matching over 10 bases. This CDR3 has 15 amino acids. Germline assignment: CDR1 MDHEN and CDR2 SYDVKM. J lost 5 bases, V lost 4 bases, and 8 bases had no gene match. This chain's CDR3 is CASSSSGQGVNEQYF. The CDR3 coding sequence is TGTGCCAGCAGTTCGTCAGGACAGGGGGTGAACGAGCAGTACTTC.

CDR3 nucleotide sequence: TGTGCCAGCAGCCGTAATAGCGGGAGGGAGACCCAGTACTTC. Protein: CASSRNSGRETQYF. The rearrangement joins TRBV6-5 to TRBJ2-5; 10 bases align to TRBD2. The ends lost 6 bases at V and 5 bases at J; junction bases unmatched: 6. The CDR3 loop spans 14 amino acids. Germline V gene lookup returns CDR1 MNHEY and CDR2 SVGAGI.